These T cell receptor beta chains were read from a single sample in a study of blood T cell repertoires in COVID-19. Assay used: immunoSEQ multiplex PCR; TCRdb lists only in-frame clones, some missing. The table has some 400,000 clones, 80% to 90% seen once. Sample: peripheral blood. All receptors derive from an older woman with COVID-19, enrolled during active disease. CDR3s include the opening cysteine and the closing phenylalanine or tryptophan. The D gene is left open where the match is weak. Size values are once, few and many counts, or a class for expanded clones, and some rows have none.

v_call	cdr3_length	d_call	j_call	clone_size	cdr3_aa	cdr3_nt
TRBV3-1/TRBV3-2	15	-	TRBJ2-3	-	CASSHSGLRTDTQYF	TGTGCCAGCAGCCATAGCGGTCTACGCACAGATACGCAGTATTTT
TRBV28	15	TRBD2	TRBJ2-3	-	CASSRERGGTDTQYF	TGTGCCAGCAGTAGGGAGCGGGGGGGCACAGATACGCAGTATTTT
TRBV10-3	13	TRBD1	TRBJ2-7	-	CAISFRQGDEQYF	TGTGCCATCAGTTTTCGCCAGGGGGACGAGCAGTACTTC
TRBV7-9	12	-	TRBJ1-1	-	CASTGMNTEAFF	TGTGCCAGTACAGGGATGAACACTGAAGCTTTCTTT
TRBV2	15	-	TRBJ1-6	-	CASSRRAGGDSPLHF	TGTGCCAGCAGCAGAAGGGCGGGGGGCGATTCACCCCTCCACTTT
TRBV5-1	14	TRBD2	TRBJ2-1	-	CASSLAGRGSEQFF	TGCGCCAGCAGCTTGGCCGGGAGGGGGAGTGAGCAGTTCTTC
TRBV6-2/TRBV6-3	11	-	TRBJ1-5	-	CASSGAGPQHF	TGTGCCAGCAGTGGGGCAGGGCCCCAGCATTTT
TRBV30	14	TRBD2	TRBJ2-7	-	CAWSDRDYNGEQYF	TGTGCCTGGAGTGACCGGGACTATAACGGGGAGCAGTACTTC
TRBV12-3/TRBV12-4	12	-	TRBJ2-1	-	CATTRPGNEQFF	TGTGCCACAACTCGACCAGGCAATGAGCAGTTCTTC
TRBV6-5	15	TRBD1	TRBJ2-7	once	CASSYGDRGYYEQYF	TGTGCCAGCAGTTACGGGGACAGGGGTTACTACGAGCAGTACTTC
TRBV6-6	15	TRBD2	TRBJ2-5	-	CASSPPTSGGGSQYF	TGTGCCAGCAGTCCACCGACTAGCGGGGGGGGGTCCCAGTACTTC
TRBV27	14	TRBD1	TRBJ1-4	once	CASSLGQGQEKLFF	TGTGCCAGCAGTCTGGGACAGGGACAGGAAAAACTGTTTTTT
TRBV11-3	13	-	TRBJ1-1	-	CASSQGRTTEAFF	TGTGCCAGCAGCCAAGGACGGACTACTGAAGCTTTCTTT
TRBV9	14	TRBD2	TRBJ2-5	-	CASSVGEGPGTQYF	TGTGCCAGCAGCGTAGGGGAGGGTCCGGGGACCCAGTACTTC
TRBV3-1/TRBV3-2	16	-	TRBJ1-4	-	CASSVRNRATNEKLFF	TGTGCCAGCAGCGTAAGAAACAGGGCAACTAATGAAAAACTGTTTTTT
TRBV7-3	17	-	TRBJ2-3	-	CASSSRPPRTVTDTQYF	TGTGCCAGCAGCTCCCGGCCCCCACGGACTGTCACAGATACGCAGTATTTT
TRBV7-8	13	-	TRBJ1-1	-	CASSLTGNTEAFF	TGTGCCAGCAGCTTGACAGGGAACACTGAAGCTTTCTTT
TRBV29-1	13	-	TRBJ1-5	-	CSVGGDRYQPQHF	TGCAGCGTTGGGGGGGACCGATATCAGCCCCAGCATTTT
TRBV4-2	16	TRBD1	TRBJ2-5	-	CASSQARTGQYRTQYF	TGTGCCAGCAGCCAAGCCCGGACAGGTCAATACAGGACCCAGTACTTC
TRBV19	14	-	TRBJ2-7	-	CASSSTATSYEQYF	TGTGCCAGTTCTTCGACAGCCACCTCCTACGAGCAGTACTTC
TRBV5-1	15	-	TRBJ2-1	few	CASRVGQGTYNEQFF	TGCGCCAGCAGGGTAGGCCAGGGCACCTACAATGAGCAGTTCTTC
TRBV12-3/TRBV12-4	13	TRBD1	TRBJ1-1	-	CASRGQALPGAFF	TGTGCCAGCCGGGGACAGGCCCTGCCAGGGGCTTTCTTT
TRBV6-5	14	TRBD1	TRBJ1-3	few	CASRSGGSGNTIYF	TGTGCCAGCAGGTCAGGGGGCTCTGGAAACACCATATATTTT
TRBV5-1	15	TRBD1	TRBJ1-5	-	CASSFQGAANQPQHF	TGCGCCAGCAGCTTCCAGGGGGCCGCGAATCAGCCCCAGCATTTT
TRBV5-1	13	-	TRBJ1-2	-	CASSSGGNYGYTF	TGCGCCAGCAGCTCAGGAGGCAACTATGGCTACACCTTC
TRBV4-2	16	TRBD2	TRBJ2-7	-	CASSQDGTSGGNEQYF	TGTGCCAGCAGCCAAGATGGTACTAGCGGGGGGAATGAGCAGTACTTC